The TCR beta chain described here comes from a study of T cell responses to AZD1222 COVID-19 vaccine (dated by TCRdb to about 2021). For the study in its entirety: AZD1222 recipients whose second dose came at about 4 weeks and those whose second dose came at about 12 weeks were combined into one group, since spike-specific TCR depth and breadth did not differ between the two schedules. A total of 230 to 250 trial participants underwent TCR sequencing, of whom roughly 210 had received two doses of AZD1222 and around 25 had received two doses of the MenACWY control vaccine. Trial participants were enrolled into age subgroups of 18-55, 56-69 and 70-plus years, which contained around 140, 26 and 57 TCR-sequenced participants, respectively. Study-wide findings and limitations: In the small 56-69-year group, the increase in depth fell short of significance, most likely because of low power. Nearly half of unique spike-specific TCRs reportedly recognized epitopes outside regions mutated in the B.1.351 and B.1.1.7 variants. Vaccine-associated CD4 TCRs spanned the whole spike protein, with dominant responses in regions 160-218 and 743-854. After two AZD1222 doses, both the breadth and the depth of spike-specific TCRs were significantly higher than at day 0 and than in MenACWY recipients. Conclusions about previously exposed vaccinees were limited because only a handful of AZD1222 recipients were SARS-CoV-2 seropositive at baseline. Participants were mostly white British, with more females than males. The authors suggested clonal diversity may have been underestimated. No day 14 peak-response samples were available, so repertoires were characterized only after the peak T cell response.

Inclusive of the bounding cysteine and phenylalanine, the CDR3 is 18 residues long. Of the read, only the CDR3 DNA is kept; its 54 bases are in frame from base 1. V loses 1 base, J loses 4 bases, and the germline ends lie 23 bases apart. CDR1 and CDR2 were assigned from the germline V gene as SGHVS and FNYEAQ. The CDR3 regions of human TCRbeta chains were analyzed by immunosequencing. As for how the authors treated the data: Repertoire TCRs were checked for matches against a reference library of SARS-CoV-2-specific TCRs that had been generated using the MIRA antigen-specificity platform. Breadth was defined as the fraction of unique TCRs that were SARS-CoV-2-associated. Depth was defined as the fraction of total T cells that were SARS-CoV-2-associated. Using the MIRA data, each spike-specific TCR was mapped to the spike region that the TCR reacts to and placed in a CD4 or CD8 class. Log10-transformed breadth and depth values were compared by one-way ANOVA with Sidak's multiple comparisons tests. The table comes from immuneACCESS by way of TCRdb, which keeps in-frame sequences with V and J called. Part of the clones is missing from these tables; in studies checked, under half for an unresolved V gene and the rest for unknown reasons. V and J calls and clone size are copied from that table; D and trimming were computed from the DNA. The sample table lists tens of thousands of clones, roughly 85% of them with a count of one. The ten largest clones add up to less than 5% of the sample.

On this clone itself: The target of this receptor is not known. No quality values exist for individual bases; no much larger clone is one base distant.

This sample's time point label indicates: baseline before first vaccination. Vaccinee samples were obtained from the UK trials COV001 and COV002, which included a single-blind randomized controlled phase 2/3 trial of AZD1222 (ChAdOx1 nCoV-19) in healthy adults. Trial participant PBMC samples were collected at day 0 and day 28 after the second dose for TCRbeta chain sequencing. This specimen consisted of peripheral blood, obtained on day 0 of AZD1222 vaccination. The receptor comes from an adult in good health. This sequence uses TRBV7-6 and TRBJ2-7, and the D gene may be TRBD1, 6 bases matching. The DNA is TGTGCCAGCAGCTTAGGGCCTGGTTTGTCAGGGGCCCCTTACGAGCAGTACTTC. This sequence encodes CASSLGPGLSGAPYEQYF.